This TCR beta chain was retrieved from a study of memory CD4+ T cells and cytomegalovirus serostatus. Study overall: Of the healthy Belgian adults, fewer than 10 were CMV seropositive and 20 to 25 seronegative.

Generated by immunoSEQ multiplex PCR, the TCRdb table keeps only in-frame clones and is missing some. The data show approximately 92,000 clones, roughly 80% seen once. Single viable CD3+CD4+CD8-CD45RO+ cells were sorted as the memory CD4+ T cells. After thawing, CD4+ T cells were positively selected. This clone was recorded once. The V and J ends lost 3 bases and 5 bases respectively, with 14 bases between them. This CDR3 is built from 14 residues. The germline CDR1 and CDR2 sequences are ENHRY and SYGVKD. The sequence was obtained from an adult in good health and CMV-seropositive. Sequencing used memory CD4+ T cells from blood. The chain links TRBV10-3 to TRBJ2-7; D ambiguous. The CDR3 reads CAISDFGEYDEQYF. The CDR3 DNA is TGTGCCATCAGTGATTTCGGAGAATACGACGAGCAGTACTTC.